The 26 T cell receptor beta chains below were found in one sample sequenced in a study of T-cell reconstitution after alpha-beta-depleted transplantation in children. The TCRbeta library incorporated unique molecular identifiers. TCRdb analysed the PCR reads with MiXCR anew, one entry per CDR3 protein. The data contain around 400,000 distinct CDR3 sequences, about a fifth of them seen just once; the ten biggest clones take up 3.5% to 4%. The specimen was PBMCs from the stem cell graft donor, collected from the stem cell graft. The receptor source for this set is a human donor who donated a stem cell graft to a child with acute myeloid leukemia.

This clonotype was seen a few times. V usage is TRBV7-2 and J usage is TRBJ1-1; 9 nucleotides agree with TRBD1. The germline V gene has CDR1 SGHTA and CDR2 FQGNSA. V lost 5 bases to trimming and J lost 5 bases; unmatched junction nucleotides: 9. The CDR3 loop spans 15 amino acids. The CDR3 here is CASSALQGARTEAFF. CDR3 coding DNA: TGTGCCAGCAGCGCCTTACAGGGGGCTAGGACTGAAGCTTTCTTT.

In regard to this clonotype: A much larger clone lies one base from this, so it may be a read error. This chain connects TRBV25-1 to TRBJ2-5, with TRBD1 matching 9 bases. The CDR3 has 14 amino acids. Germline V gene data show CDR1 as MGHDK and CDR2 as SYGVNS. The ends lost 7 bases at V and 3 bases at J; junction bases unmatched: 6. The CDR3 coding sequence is TGTGCCAGCACTACCGGGACAGGGAAAGAGACCCAGTACTTC. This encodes CASTTGTGKETQYF.

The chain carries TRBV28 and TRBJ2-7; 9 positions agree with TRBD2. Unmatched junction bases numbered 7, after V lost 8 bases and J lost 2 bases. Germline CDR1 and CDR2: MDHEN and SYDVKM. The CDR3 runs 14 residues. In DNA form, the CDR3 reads TGTGCCAGCCGCGCGGGAGGGCCTCCCTACGAGCAGTACTTC. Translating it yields CASRAGGPPYEQYF.

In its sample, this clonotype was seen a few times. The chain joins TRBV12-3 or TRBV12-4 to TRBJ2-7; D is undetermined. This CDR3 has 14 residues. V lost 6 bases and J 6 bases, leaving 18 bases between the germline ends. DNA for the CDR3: TGTGCCAGCAGGCAAGACCACCCCTTCGGCGAGCAGTACTTC. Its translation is CASRQDHPFGEQYF.

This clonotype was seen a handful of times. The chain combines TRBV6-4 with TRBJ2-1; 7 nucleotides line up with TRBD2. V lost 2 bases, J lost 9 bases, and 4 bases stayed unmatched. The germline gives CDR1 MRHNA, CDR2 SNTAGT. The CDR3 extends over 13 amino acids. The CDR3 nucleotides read TGTGCCAGCAGTGACGCAGTAGCGGGTGAGCAGTTCTTC. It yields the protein CASSDAVAGEQFF.

The CDR3 coding sequence is TGCAGTGCTAGAGATCCCCCAGCGGGTCATGATGAGCAGTTCTTC. Translating gives CSARDPPAGHDEQFF. The rearrangement links TRBV20-1 to TRBJ2-1; maybe TRBD2 (6 bases). CDR1 is DFQATT and CDR2 is SNEGSKA in the germline V gene (reference sequence). Trimming took 0 bases from V and 8 from J, leaving 17 bases between them. The length of the CDR3 is 15 residues.

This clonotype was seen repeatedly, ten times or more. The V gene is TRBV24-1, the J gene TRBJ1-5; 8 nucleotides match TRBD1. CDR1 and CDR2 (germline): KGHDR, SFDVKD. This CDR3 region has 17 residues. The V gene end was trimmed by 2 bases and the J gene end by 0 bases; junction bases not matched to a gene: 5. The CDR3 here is CATSDSDRALSNQPQHF. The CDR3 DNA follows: TGTGCCACCAGTGATTCGGACAGGGCCCTTAGCAATCAGCCCCAGCATTTT.

This CDR3 reads CASSRGTNTQYF. CDR3 coding DNA: TGTGCCAGCAGCAGGGGGACGAATACGCAGTATTTT. J is TRBJ2-3 and V is TRBV6-1, with TRBD1 identical over 7 bases. The ends lost 6 bases at V and 7 bases at J; junction bases unmatched: 4. Germline CDR1 is MNHNS and CDR2 is SASEGT. CDR3 length: 12 residues.

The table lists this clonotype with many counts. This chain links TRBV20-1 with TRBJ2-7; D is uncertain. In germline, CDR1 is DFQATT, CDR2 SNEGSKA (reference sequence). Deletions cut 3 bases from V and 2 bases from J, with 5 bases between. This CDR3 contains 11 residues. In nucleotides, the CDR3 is TGCAGTGCTAGGGGTCCCTACGAGCAGTACTTC. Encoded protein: CSARGPYEQYF.

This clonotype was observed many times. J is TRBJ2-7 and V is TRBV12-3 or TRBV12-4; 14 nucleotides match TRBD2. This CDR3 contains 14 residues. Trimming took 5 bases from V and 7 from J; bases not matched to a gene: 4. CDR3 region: CASSRTSGRTEQYF. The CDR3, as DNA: TGTGCCAGCAGTCGGACTAGCGGGAGGACGGAGCAGTACTTC.

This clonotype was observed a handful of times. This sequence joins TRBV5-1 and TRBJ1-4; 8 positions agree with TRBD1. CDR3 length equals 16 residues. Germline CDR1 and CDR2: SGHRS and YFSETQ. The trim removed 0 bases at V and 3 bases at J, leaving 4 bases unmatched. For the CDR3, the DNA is TGCGCCAGCAGCTTGGATCAGGGGGCGGCTAATGAAAAACTGTTTTTT. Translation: CASSLDQGAANEKLFF.

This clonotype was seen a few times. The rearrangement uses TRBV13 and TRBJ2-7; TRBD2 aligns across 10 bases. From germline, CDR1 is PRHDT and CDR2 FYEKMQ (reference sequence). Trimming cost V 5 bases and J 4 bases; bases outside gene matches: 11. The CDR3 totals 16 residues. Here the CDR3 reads CASSLGTSEREYEQYF. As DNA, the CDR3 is TGTGCCAGCAGCCTGGGGACTAGCGAACGAGAGTACGAGCAGTACTTC.

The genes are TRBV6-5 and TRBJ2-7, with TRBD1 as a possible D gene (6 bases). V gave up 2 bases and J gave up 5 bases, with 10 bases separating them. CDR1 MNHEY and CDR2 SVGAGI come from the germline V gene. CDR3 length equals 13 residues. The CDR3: CASSYKGVHEQYF. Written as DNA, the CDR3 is TGTGCCAGCAGTTACAAGGGGGTACACGAGCAGTACTTC.

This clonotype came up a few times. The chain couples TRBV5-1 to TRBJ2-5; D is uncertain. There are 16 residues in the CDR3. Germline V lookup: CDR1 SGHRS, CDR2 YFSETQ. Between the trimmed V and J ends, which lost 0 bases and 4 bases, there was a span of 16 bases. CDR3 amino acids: CASSLAYDNPGETQYF. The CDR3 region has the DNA TGCGCCAGCAGCTTGGCCTATGATAACCCCGGAGAGACCCAGTACTTC.

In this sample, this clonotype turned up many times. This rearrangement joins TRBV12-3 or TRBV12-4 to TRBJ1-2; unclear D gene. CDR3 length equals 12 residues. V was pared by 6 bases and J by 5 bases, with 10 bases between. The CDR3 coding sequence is TGTGCCAGCAGCTTGGGCTCATATGGCTACACCTTC. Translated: CASSLGSYGYTF.

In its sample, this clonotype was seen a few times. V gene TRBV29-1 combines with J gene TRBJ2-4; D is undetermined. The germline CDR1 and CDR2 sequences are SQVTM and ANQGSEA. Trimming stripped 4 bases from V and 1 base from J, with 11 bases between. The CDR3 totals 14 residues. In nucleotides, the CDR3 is TGCAGCGTTGGGCAGGCCGGGGCCAAAAACATTCAGTACTTC. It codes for CSVGQAGAKNIQYF.

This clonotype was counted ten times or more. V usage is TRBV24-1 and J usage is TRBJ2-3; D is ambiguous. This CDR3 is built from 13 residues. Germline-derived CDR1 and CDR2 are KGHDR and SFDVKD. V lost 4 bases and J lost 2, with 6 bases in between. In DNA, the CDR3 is TGTGCCACCAGTGACTTCGTCACAGATACGCAGTATTTT. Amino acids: CATSDFVTDTQYF.

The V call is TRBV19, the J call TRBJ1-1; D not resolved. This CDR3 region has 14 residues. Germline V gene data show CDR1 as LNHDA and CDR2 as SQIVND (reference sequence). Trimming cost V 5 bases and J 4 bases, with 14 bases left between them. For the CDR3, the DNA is TGTGCCAGTAGTCACCAAGAGGCCCTCACTGAAGCTTTCTTT. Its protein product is CASSHQEALTEAFF.

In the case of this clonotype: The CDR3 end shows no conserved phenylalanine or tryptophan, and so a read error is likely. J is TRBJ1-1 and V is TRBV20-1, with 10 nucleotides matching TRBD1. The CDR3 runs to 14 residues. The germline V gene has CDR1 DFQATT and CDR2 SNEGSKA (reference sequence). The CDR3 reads CRGTGALMNTEAFS. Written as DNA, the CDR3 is TGCAGGGGGACAGGGGCCCTGATGAACACTGAAGCTTTCTCT.

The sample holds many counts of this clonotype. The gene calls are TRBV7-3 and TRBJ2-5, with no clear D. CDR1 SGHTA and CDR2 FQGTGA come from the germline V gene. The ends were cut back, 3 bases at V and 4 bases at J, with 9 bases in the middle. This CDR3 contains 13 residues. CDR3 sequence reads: CASSFTGGETQYF. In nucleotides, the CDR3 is TGTGCCAGCAGCTTTACCGGCGGAGAGACCCAGTACTTC.

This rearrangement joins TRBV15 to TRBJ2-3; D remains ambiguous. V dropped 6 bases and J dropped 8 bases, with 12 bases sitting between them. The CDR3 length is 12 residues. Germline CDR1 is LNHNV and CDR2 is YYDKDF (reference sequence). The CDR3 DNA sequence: TGTGCCACCAGTGACGGCTCTCCTACGCAGTATTTT. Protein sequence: CATSDGSPTQYF.

CDR3 nucleotides: TGTGCCAGCAGGCCGGGACGGAAGACCTACGAGCAGTACTTC. Translating it yields CASRPGRKTYEQYF. This sequence joins TRBV28 and TRBJ2-7; either TRBD1 or TRBD2 may fit D (5 bases each). From germline, CDR1 is MDHEN and CDR2 SYDVKM. CDR3 length equals 14 residues. Trimming pared 6 bases from V and 2 bases from J, leaving 14 bases between.

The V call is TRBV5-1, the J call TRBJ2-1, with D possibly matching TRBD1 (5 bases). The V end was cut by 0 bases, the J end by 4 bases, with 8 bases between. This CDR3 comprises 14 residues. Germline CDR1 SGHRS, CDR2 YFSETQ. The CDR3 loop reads CASSLVSGYNEQFF. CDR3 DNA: TGCGCCAGCAGCTTGGTATCAGGGTACAATGAGCAGTTCTTC.

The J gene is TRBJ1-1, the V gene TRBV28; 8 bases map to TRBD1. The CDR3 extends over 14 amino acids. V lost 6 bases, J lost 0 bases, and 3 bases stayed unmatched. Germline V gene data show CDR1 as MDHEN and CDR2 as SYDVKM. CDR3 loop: CASSGQGVNTEAFF. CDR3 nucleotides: TGTGCCAGCAGCGGACAGGGAGTGAACACTGAAGCTTTCTTT.

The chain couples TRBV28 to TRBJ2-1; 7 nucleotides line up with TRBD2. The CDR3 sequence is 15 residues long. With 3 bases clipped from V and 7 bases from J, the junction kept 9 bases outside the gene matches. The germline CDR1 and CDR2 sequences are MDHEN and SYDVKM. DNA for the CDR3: TGTGCCAGCAGTTTTGTCGCGGGAGTTTCAAATGAGCAGTTCTTC. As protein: CASSFVAGVSNEQFF. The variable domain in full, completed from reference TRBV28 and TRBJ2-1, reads DVKVTQSSRYLVKRTGEKVFLECVQDMDHENMFWYRQDPGLGLRLIYFSYDVKMKEKGDIPEGYSVSREKKERFSLILESASTNQTSMYLCASSFVAGVSNEQFFGPGTRLTVL.

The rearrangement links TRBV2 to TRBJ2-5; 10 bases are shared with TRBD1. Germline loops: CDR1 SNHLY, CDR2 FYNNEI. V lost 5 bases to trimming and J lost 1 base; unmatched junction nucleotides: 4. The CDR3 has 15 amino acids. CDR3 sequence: CASSRDRGVQETQYF. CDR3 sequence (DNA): TGTGCCAGCAGTAGGGACAGGGGAGTCCAAGAGACCCAGTACTTC. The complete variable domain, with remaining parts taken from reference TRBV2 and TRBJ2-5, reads EPEVTQTPSHQVTQMGQEVILRCVPISNHLYFYWYRQILGQKVEFLVSFYNNEISEKSEIFDDQFSVERPDGSNFTLKIRSTKLEDSAMYFCASSRDRGVQETQYFGPGTRLLVL.